The 4 T cell receptor beta chains below come from one sample, sequenced in a study of cytomegalovirus exposure and HLA in healthy donors. It was with 60 Vbeta and 13 Jbeta primers that the PCR ran. The assay was immunoSEQ multiplex PCR, and TCRdb's table has in-frame clones only and misses some. The sample shows over 150,000 clones, 70% to 85% of them seen only once. Specimen: PBMCs. The receptor source for this set is a man aged 40-49 years in good health and CMV-seronegative.

V usage is TRBV6-5 and J usage is TRBJ2-5; 7 bases agree with TRBD1. The CDR3 length is 15 residues. The germline gives CDR1 MNHEY, CDR2 SVGAGI. V lost 6 bases to trimming and J lost 9 bases; unmatched junction nucleotides: 16. This CDR3 is CASSSGQVEGWSQYF. The CDR3 DNA reads TGTGCCAGCAGCTCCGGACAGGTCGAAGGGTGGTCCCAGTACTTC.

This chain uses TRBV9 with TRBJ2-7, with a tentative D call TRBD1 (5 bases). Germline V gives CDR1 SGDLS, CDR2 YYNGEE. The ends were cut back, 3 bases at V and 5 bases at J, with 9 bases in the middle. This CDR3 comprises 12 residues. This CDR3 reads CASSAQGNEQYF. The CDR3 nucleotides are TGTGCCAGCAGCGCTCAGGGAAACGAGCAGTACTTC.

The CDR3 DNA follows: TGTGCCAGCAGTTTATCTTACAGCTACACAGATACGCAGTATTTT. This gives the protein CASSLSYSYTDTQYF. V usage is TRBV27 and J usage is TRBJ2-3; D not resolved. This CDR3 has 15 amino acids. Looked up from germline, CDR1 is MNHEY and CDR2 is SMNVEV (reference sequence). Trimming left V 0 bases short and J 2 bases short, with 9 bases between.

This chain connects TRBV23-1 to TRBJ2-5; D unresolved. TRBV23-1 belongs to the ORF category, with a function that is uncertain. The CDR3 runs 16 residues. The ends were cut back, 2 bases at V and 2 bases at J, with 15 bases in the middle. The CDR3 nucleotides are TGCGCCAGCAGTCAAATGTCCAGAGAGACACAAGAGACCCAGTACTTC. Translating it yields CASSQMSRETQETQYF.